This entry is about one TCR beta chain. Libraries were prepared by immunoSEQ multiplex PCR; TCRdb keeps only in-frame clonotypes and omits some of them. The data contain fewer than 300,000 clones, approximately 90% of them singletons. The data stem from a study of blood T cell repertoires in COVID-19. In the study overall: Material from acute and convalescent COVID-19 was sourced from the United States, Italy and Spain.

CDR1 is KGHSH, CDR2 LQKENI, per germline. The CDR3 contains 13 residues. The ends were cut back, 7 bases at V and 3 bases at J, with 12 bases in the middle. Sample: peripheral blood. The gene calls are TRBV18 and TRBJ1-1; D may be TRBD1 (6 bases). This sequence originates from a woman in her thirties with COVID-19, enrolled during active disease. This CDR3 reads CASLTGRDTEAFF. The CDR3 DNA is TGTGCCAGCTTAACAGGGCGGGACACTGAAGCTTTCTTT. The entire variable domain, with the rest obtained from reference TRBV18 and TRBJ1-1, is as follows: NAGVMQNPRHLVRRRGQEARLRCSPMKGHSHVYWYRQLPEEGLKFMVYLQKENIIDESGMPKERFSAEFPKEGPSILRIQQVVRGDSAAYFCASLTGRDTEAFFGQGTRLTVV.